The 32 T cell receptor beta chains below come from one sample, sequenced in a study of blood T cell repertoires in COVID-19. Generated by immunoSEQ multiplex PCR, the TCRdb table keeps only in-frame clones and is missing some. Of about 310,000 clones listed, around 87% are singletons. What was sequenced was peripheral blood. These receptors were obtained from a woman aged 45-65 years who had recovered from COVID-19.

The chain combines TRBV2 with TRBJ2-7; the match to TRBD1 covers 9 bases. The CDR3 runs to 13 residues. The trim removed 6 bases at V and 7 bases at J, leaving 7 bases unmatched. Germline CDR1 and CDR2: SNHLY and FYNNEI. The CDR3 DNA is TGTGCCAGCAGATCCTTCGGGACAGGGGAGCAGTACTTC. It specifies CASRSFGTGEQYF.

In nucleotides, the CDR3 is TGTGCCAGCAGCCGACTATGGACAGGGGGGGGCAATGAGCAGTTCTTC. This encodes CASSRLWTGGGNEQFF. The chain couples TRBV3-1 (or the pseudogene TRBV3-2) to TRBJ2-1; 10 bases map to TRBD1. Trimming removed 4 bases from V and 6 bases from J; junction bases left unmatched: 9. The CDR3 totals 16 residues. CDR1 is LGHDT and CDR2 is YNNKEL in the germline V gene (reference sequence).

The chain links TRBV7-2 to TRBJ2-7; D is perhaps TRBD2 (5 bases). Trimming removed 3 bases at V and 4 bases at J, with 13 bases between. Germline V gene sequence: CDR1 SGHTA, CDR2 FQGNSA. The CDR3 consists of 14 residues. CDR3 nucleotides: TGTGCCAGCAGCTTCGGGGTTATCGGGTACGAGCAGTACTTC. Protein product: CASSFGVIGYEQYF.

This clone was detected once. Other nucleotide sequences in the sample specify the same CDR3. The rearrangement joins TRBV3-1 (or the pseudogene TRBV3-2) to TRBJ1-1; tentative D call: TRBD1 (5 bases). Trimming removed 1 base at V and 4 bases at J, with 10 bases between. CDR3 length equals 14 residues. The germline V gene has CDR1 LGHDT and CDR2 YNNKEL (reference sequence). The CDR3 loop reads CASSQGTGGTEAFF. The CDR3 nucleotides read TGTGCCAGCAGCCAAGGTACGGGGGGCACTGAAGCTTTCTTT.

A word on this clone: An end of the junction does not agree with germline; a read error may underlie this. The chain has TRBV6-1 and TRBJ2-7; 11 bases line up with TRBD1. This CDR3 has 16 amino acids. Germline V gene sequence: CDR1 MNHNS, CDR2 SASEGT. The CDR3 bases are TGTGCCAGCAGGGAAGGACAGGGGGCGAGCTCCTACGAGCAGTACTTC. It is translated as CASREGQGASSYEQYF.

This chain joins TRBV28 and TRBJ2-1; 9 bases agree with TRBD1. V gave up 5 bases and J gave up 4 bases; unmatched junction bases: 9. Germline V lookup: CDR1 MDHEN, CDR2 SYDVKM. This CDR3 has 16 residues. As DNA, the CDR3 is TGTGCCAGCAGTCCTTGGGGGACAGGGAAGTACAATGAGCAGTTCTTC. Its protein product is CASSPWGTGKYNEQFF. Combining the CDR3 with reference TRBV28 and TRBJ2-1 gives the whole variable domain DVKVTQSSRYLVKRTGEKVFLECVQDMDHENMFWYRQDPGLGLRLIYFSYDVKMKEKGDIPEGYSVSREKKERFSLILESASTNQTSMYLCASSPWGTGKYNEQFFGPGTRLTVL.

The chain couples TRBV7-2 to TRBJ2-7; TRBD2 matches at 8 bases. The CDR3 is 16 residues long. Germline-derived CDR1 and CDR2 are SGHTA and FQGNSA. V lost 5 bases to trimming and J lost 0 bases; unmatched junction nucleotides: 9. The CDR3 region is CASSDQAGANSYEQYF. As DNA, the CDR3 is TGTGCCAGCAGCGATCAAGCGGGGGCAAACTCCTACGAGCAGTACTTC. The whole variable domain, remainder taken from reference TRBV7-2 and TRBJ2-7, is GAGVSQSPSNKVTEKGKDVELRCDPISGHTALYWYRQSLGQGLEFLIYFQGNSAPDKSGLPSDRFSAERTGGSVSTLTIQRTQQEDSAVYLCASSDQAGANSYEQYFGPGTRLTVT.

The CDR3 spells CASSDLSGTGVGGYTF. The CDR3 bases are TGTGCCAGCAGCGACCTATCCGGGACAGGGGTTGGTGGCTACACCTTC. The chain links TRBV3-1 (or the pseudogene TRBV3-2) to TRBJ1-2, with 10 bases matching TRBD1. The CDR3 sequence is 16 residues long. Per germline, CDR1 LGHDT and CDR2 YNNKEL (reference sequence). V lost 5 bases, J lost 7 bases, and 13 bases stayed unmatched.

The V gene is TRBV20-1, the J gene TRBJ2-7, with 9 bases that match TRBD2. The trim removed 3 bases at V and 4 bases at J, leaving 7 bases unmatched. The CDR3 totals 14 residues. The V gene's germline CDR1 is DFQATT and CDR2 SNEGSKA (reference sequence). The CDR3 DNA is TGCAGTGCTAGTAGTAGCGGGGGTGTGTACGAGCAGTACTTC. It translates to CSASSSGGVYEQYF.

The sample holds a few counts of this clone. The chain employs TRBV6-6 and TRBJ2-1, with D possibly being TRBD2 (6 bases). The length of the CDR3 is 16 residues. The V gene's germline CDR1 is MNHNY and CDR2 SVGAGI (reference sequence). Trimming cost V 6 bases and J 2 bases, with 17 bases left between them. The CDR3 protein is CASRHGGRGAYNEQFF. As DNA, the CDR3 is TGTGCCAGCAGGCACGGGGGTAGGGGCGCCTACAATGAGCAGTTCTTC.

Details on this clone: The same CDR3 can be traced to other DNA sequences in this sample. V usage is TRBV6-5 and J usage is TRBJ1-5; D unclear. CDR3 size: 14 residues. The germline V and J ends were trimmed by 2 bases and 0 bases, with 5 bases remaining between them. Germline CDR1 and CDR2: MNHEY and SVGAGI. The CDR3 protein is CASSYAGSNQPQHF. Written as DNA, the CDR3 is TGTGCCAGCAGTTACGCGGGTAGCAATCAGCCCCAGCATTTT.

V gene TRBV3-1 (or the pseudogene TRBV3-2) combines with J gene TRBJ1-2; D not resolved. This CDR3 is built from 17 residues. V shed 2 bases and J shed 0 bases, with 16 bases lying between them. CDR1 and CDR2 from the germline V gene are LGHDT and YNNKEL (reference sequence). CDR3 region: CASSQQSARRANYGYTF. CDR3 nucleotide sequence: TGTGCCAGCAGCCAACAGAGCGCACGCCGGGCTAACTATGGCTACACCTTC.

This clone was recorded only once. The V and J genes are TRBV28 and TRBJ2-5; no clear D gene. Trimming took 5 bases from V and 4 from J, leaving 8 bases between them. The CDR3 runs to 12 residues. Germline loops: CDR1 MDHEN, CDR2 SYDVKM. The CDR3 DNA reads TGTGCCAGCAGTGTCTCCTTAGAGACCCAGTACTTC. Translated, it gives CASSVSLETQYF. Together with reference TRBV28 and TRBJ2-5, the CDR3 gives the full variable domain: DVKVTQSSRYLVKRTGEKVFLECVQDMDHENMFWYRQDPGLGLRLIYFSYDVKMKEKGDIPEGYSVSREKKERFSLILESASTNQTSMYLCASSVSLETQYFGPGTRLLVL.

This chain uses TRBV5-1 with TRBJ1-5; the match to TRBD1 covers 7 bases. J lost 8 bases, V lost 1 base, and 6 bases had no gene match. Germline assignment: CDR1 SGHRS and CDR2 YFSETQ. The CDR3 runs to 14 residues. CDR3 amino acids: CASSLRQGSKPQHF. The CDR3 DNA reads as TGCGCCAGCAGCTTGCGACAGGGTAGCAAGCCCCAGCATTTT. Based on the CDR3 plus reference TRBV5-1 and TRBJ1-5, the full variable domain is KAGVTQTPRYLIKTRGQQVTLSCSPISGHRSVSWYQQTPGQGLQFLFEYFSETQRNKGNFPGRFSGRQFSNSRSEMNVSTLELGDSALYLCASSLRQGSKPQHFGDGTRLSIL.

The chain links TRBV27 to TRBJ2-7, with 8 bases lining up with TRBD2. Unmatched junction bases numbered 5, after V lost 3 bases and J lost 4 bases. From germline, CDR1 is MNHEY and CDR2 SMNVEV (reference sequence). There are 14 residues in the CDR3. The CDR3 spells CASSFGSSGYEQYF. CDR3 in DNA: TGTGCCAGCAGTTTCGGGTCTAGCGGGTACGAGCAGTACTTC.

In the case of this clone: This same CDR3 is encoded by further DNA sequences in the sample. The DNA for the CDR3 is TGTGCCACCAGCAGAGACCTGTCTGGGGCCAACGTCCTGACTTTC. This codes for CATSRDLSGANVLTF. V gene TRBV15 combines with J gene TRBJ2-6; the D is unclear. CDR3 length equals 15 residues. Trimming cost V 0 bases and J 1 base, with 4 bases left between them. The germline V gene has CDR1 LNHNV and CDR2 YYDKDF (reference sequence).

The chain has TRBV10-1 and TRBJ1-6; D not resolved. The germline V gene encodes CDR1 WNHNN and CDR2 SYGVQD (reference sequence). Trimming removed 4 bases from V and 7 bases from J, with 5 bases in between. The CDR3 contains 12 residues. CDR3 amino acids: CASSARNSPLHF. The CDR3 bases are TGCGCCAGCAGTGCCAGGAATTCACCCCTCCACTTT.

The CDR3 DNA follows: TGCAGCGTTGTGACTAACACTGAAGCTTTCTTT. This translates into CSVVTNTEAFF. The chain recombines TRBV29-1 with TRBJ1-1; D remains unclear. V was trimmed by 4 bases and J by 2 bases, leaving 5 bases between them. CDR3 length: 11 residues. The V gene's germline CDR1 is SQVTM and CDR2 ANQGSEA.

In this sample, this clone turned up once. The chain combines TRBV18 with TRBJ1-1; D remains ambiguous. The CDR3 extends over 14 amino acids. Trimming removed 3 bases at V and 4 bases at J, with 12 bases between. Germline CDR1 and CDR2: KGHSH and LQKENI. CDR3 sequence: CASSPQVSGTEAFF. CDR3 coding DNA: TGTGCCAGCTCACCCCAGGTGTCTGGCACTGAAGCTTTCTTT. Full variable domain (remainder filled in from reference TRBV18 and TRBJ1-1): NAGVMQNPRHLVRRRGQEARLRCSPMKGHSHVYWYRQLPEEGLKFMVYLQKENIIDESGMPKERFSAEFPKEGPSILRIQQVVRGDSAAYFCASSPQVSGTEAFFGQGTRLTVV.

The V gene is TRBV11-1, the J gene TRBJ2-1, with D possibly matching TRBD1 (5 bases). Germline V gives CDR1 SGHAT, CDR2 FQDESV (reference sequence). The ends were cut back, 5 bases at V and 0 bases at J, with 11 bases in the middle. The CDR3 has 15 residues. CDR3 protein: CASSATGFSYNEQFF. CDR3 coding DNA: TGTGCCAGCAGCGCTACAGGATTCTCCTACAATGAGCAGTTCTTC.

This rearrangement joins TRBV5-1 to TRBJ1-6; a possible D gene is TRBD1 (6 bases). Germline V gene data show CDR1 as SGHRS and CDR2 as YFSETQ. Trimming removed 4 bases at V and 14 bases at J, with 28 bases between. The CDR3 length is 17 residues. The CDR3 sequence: CASSPTGILSYFGALHF. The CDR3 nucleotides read TGCGCCAGCAGCCCCACAGGGATCCTTTCTTATTTCGGGGCCCTCCACTTT.

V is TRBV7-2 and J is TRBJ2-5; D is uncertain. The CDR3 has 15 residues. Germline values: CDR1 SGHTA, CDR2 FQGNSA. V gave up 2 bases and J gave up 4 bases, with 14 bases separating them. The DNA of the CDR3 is TGTGCCAGCAGCTTAACGTCTACTATTCGAGAGACCCAGTACTTC. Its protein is CASSLTSTIRETQYF.

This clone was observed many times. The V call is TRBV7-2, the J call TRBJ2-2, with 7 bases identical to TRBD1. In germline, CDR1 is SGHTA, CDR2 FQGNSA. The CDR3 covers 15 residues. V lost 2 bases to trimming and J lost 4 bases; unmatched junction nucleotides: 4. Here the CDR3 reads CASSLIAGGTGELFF. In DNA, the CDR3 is TGTGCCAGCAGCTTAATTGCAGGGGGCACCGGGGAGCTGTTTTTT. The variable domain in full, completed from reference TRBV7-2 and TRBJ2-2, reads GAGVSQSPSNKVTEKGKDVELRCDPISGHTALYWYRQSLGQGLEFLIYFQGNSAPDKSGLPSDRFSAERTGGSVSTLTIQRTQQEDSAVYLCASSLIAGGTGELFFGEGSRLTVL.

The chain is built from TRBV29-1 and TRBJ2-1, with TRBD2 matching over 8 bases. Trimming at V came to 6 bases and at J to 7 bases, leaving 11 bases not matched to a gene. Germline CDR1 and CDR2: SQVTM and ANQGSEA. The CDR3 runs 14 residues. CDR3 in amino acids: CSVQSGGTRNEQFF. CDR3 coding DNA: TGCAGCGTCCAAAGCGGGGGCACGAGGAATGAGCAGTTCTTC.

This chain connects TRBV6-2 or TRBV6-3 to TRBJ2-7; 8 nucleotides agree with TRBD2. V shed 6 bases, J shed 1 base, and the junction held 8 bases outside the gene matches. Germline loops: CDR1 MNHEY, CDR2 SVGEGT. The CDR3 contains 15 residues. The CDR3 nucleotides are TGTGCCAGCAGCCCCCAACGGGAGGGTTCCTACGAGCAGTACTTC. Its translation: CASSPQREGSYEQYF.

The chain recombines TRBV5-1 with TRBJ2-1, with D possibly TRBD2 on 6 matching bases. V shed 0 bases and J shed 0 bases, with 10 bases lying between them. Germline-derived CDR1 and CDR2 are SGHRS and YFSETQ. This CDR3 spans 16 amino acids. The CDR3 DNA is TGCGCCAGCAGCTTGGGGGTGGGAGGCTCCTACAATGAGCAGTTCTTC. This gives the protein CASSLGVGGSYNEQFF.

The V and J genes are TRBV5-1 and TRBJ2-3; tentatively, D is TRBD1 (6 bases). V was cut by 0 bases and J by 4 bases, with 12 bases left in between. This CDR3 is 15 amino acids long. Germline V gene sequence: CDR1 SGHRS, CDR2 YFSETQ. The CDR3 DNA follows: TGCGCCAGCAGCTTGGTTGGGGGCAGGGCAGATACGCAGTATTTT. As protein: CASSLVGGRADTQYF.

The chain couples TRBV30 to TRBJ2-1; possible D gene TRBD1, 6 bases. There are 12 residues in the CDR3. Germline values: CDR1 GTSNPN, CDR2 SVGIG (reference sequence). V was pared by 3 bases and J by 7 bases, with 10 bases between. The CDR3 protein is CAWSHQGNEQFF. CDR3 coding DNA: TGTGCCTGGAGCCATCAGGGGAATGAGCAGTTCTTC.

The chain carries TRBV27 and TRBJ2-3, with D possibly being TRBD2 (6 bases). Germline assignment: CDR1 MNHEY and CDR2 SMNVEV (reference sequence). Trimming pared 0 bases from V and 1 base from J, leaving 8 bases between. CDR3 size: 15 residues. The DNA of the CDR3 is TGTGCCAGCAGTTTATCTCCGGGAGGCACAGATACGCAGTATTTT. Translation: CASSLSPGGTDTQYF.

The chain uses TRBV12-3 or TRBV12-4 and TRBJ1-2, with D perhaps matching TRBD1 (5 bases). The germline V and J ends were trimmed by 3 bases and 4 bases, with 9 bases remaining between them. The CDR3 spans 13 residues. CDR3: CASSFDSSYGYTF. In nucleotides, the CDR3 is TGTGCCAGCAGTTTCGACAGTTCCTATGGCTACACCTTC.

CDR3 sequence reads: CTSSQGSYRGREEGNTIYF. CDR3 DNA sequence: TGCACCAGCAGCCAAGGTAGCTACAGGGGGCGAGAGGAGGGAAACACCATATATTTT. This chain joins TRBV1 and TRBJ1-3; the table calls TRBD1, which could not be checked here. TRBV1 is a pseudogene. This CDR3 has 19 amino acids.

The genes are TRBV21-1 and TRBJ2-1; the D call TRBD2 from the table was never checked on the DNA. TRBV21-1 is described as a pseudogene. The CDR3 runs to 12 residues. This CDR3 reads CASNREFNEQFF. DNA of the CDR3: TGTGCCAGCAACCGGGAGTTCAATGAGCAGTTCTTC.